This T cell receptor (beta chain) originates from a study of OX40 agonist ivuxolimab in advanced cancers. Study-level information: The study reported partial responses in three patients: one hepatocellular carcinoma, two cutaneous melanoma.

The protocol was immunoSEQ multiplex PCR, while the TCRdb copy is restricted to in-frame clones and leaves out a portion. The sample lists tens of thousands of clones, around two thirds seen once, with around 19% in the top ten. CDR3 size: 13 residues. Trimming shortened V by 1 base and J by 3 bases, and 7 bases separated the two germline ends. Germline V gene lookup returns CDR1 SGHAT and CDR2 FQNNGV. This clone was seen only once. The chain has TRBV11-2 and TRBJ2-7; D unclear. The material was CD4+ or CD8+ T cells sorted from blood, obtained in a trial of the OX40 agonist ivuxolimab. This receptor was taken from an adult with an advanced solid tumor such as melanoma, head and neck, liver or kidney cancer. For the CDR3, the DNA is TGTGCCAGCAGCTTAGGAGCCAGCTACGAGCAGTACTTC. Translated: CASSLGASYEQYF.